These T cell receptor beta chains were read from a single sample in a study of blood T cells in healthy people across ages. MiXCR, run by TCRdb on the 5' RACE reads, gives a single entry per CDR3 protein. In the table there are 700,000 to 800,000 distinct CDR3 sequences, 40% to 45% of which are singletons. Material for sequencing was blood. The receptors here all came from a woman aged 55-70 years in good health. Both conserved end residues are part of each CDR3. The D gene is left open where the match is weak. Clone size is shown for a subset of rows, as once, few, many or a class of expanded clone.

16,TRBV4-3,NA,few,TRBJ2-3,TGCGCCAGCAGCCACCCGGGGCTAGCGAGCACAGATACGCAGTATTTT,CASSHPGLASTDTQYF
16,TRBV6-5,NA,NA,TRBJ2-4,TGTGCCAGCAGTTACTCGGCGGGTCTAGCCAAAAACATTCAGTACTTC,CASSYSAGLAKNIQYF
13,TRBV20-1,TRBD1,NA,TRBJ2-1,TGCAGTGCTACAGGGGGCAAAGGCAATGAGCAGTTCTTC,CSATGGKGNEQFF
13,TRBV29-1,TRBD1,NA,TRBJ2-5,TGCAGCGTTGTGAGGGGACAGGTAGAGACCCAGTACTTC,CSVVRGQVETQYF
15,TRBV5-1,NA,NA,TRBJ2-5,TGCGCCAGCAGCCCTCCTGCCTTAGCAGGAGAGACCCAGTACTTC,CASSPPALAGETQYF
16,TRBV4-2,TRBD1,NA,TRBJ1-2,TGTGCCAGCAGCCCGACGAGTGGACAGGTGAACTATGGCTACACCTTC,CASSPTSGQVNYGYTF
14,TRBV5-1,NA,NA,TRBJ2-3,TGCGCCAGCAGCCTACAGTCCGATTCGGATACGCAGTATTTT,CASSLQSDSDTQYF
14,TRBV2,NA,NA,TRBJ2-1,TGTGCCAGCAGTGTTGCGACAGGGACTTATGAGCAGTTCTTC,CASSVATGTYEQFF
15,TRBV10-3,TRBD2,NA,TRBJ2-1,TGTGCCATCAGCCTAAGGACTAGCGGGAGGGATGAGCAGTTCTTC,CAISLRTSGRDEQFF
14,TRBV3-1,NA,NA,TRBJ1-6,TGTGCCAGCAGCCAGGAGGGAGGGAATTCACCCCTCCACTTT,CASSQEGGNSPLHF
14,TRBV3-1,NA,few,TRBJ2-7,TGTGCCAGCAGCCTGAGGGACGGGGGCAGAAGGCAGTACTTC,CASSLRDGGRRQYF
15,TRBV4-2,TRBD2,few,TRBJ2-1,TGTGCCAGCACTCTAGCGGGGGGCACCTACAATGAGCAGTTCTTC,CASTLAGGTYNEQFF
14,TRBV6-5,NA,NA,TRBJ2-6,TGTGCCAGCCGTCGTAAGGCTGGGGCCAACGTCCTGACTTTC,CASRRKAGANVLTF
13,TRBV12-3/TRBV12-4,NA,NA,TRBJ2-5,TGTGCCAGCAGTGAGCTCAACCAAGAGACCCAGTACTTC,CASSELNQETQYF
15,TRBV20-1,NA,NA,TRBJ2-7,TGCAGTGCTAGAGTCCCTAGGAGGGGAGTGTACGAGCAGTACTTC,CSARVPRRGVYEQYF
17,TRBV7-9,NA,many,TRBJ2-5,TGTGCCAGCAGCTTAAAGGGGGGGAGCTCTAACCAAGAGACCCAGTACTTC,CASSLKGGSSNQETQYF
13,TRBV7-2,NA,NA,TRBJ2-7,TGTGCCAGCAGCTTAGACATGATCGGAGAGCAGTACTTC,CASSLDMIGEQYF
19,TRBV11-2,NA,NA,TRBJ2-7,TGTGCCAGCAGCTTAGTCCCCTTCGAGAGCGGAGGGTTAACCTACGAGCAGTACTTC,CASSLVPFESGGLTYEQYF
14,TRBV6-1,NA,few,TRBJ2-1,TGTGCCAGCAGTGAAGTGTGGCGGGGTAACGAGCAGTTCTTC,CASSEVWRGNEQFF
15,TRBV3-1,NA,many,TRBJ2-7,TGTGCCAGCAGCCCAGGGACGCTTAGCTCCTACGAGCAGTACTTC,CASSPGTLSSYEQYF
14,TRBV6-5,NA,NA,TRBJ2-5,TGTGCCAGCAGCCCCCAGGGGATGGTCAATGAGCAGTACTTC,CASSPQGMVNEQYF
11,TRBV6-2/TRBV6-3,NA,NA,TRBJ2-1,TGTGCCAGCACTAATGACAGGGAGCAGTTCTTC,CASTNDREQFF
16,TRBV5-1,NA,NA,TRBJ2-3,TGCGCCAGCAGCTCAGGGACCAACTCGGGCACAGATACGCAGTATTTT,CASSSGTNSGTDTQYF
12,TRBV20-1,NA,NA,TRBJ2-1,TGCGGTGCTTGGATCTTCGGCGCGGGACAGTTCTTC,CGAWIFGAGQFF
15,TRBV20-1,NA,NA,TRBJ2-4,TGCAGTGCTAGAGGTCCGGACGACTGGTGGGACATTCAGTACTTC,CSARGPDDWWDIQYF
19,TRBV6-2/TRBV6-3,TRBD2,few,TRBJ2-2,TGTGCCAGCAGTTACGTGACTAGCGGGAGGTTCCCGAACACCGGGGAGCTGTTTTTT,CASSYVTSGRFPNTGELFF
11,TRBV28,NA,NA,TRBJ2-5,TGTGCCACCGGGGAAGAAGAGACCCAGTACTTC,CATGEEETQYF
14,TRBV25-1,TRBD1,NA,TRBJ1-1,TGTGCCAGCAGTGAATATGTCGGGACAGCTGAAGCTTTCTTT,CASSEYVGTAEAFF
12,TRBV20-1,NA,few,TRBJ1-1,TGCAGTGTTGGCGCGTCGGGGACTGAAGCTTTCTTT,CSVGASGTEAFF
15,TRBV27,NA,NA,TRBJ2-2,TGTGCCAGCAGTTTAGGACCCACGGTGCTCGGGGAGCTGTTTTTT,CASSLGPTVLGELFF
12,TRBV20-1,NA,NA,TRBJ2-7,TGCAGTGCTCGAACGGGCGGCTACGAGCAGTACTTC,CSARTGGYEQYF
12,TRBV18,NA,NA,TRBJ2-5,TGTGCCAGCTCACCAGGGAAGGAGACCCAGTACTTC,CASSPGKETQYF
16,TRBV3-1,NA,few,TRBJ2-5,TGTGCCAGCAGCCAAGATCTCCCCGCGGGACAAGAGACCCAGTACTTC,CASSQDLPAGQETQYF
16,TRBV4-3,TRBD1,few,TRBJ2-7,TGCGCCAGCAGCCAAGAGGGGACAGGGGGCTACAATGAGCAGTACTTC,CASSQEGTGGYNEQYF
14,TRBV3-1,NA,NA,TRBJ1-6,TGTGCCAGCAGGGAAGGAGCTGGGAATTCACCCCTCCACTTT,CASREGAGNSPLHF
12,TRBV11-2,TRBD1,NA,TRBJ2-3,TGTGCCAGCAGCTTAAGACAGGGGGGATGGTATTTT,CASSLRQGGWYF
15,TRBV5-6,TRBD2,few,TRBJ2-5,TGTGCCAGCAGCTTGCCGGGCGGGAGGGGAAATGAGCAGTACTTC,CASSLPGGRGNEQYF
15,TRBV15,NA,NA,TRBJ2-5,TGTGCCACCAGCAGAGATCGTGCAGGCTGCAATGAGCAGTACTTC,CATSRDRAGCNEQYF
15,TRBV25-1,TRBD1,NA,TRBJ2-7,TGTGCCAGCAGTGACATGACAGGGGGGTCTTACGAGCAGTACTTC,CASSDMTGGSYEQYF
17,TRBV20-1,TRBD2,NA,TRBJ2-2,TGCAGTGCTAGAGATGGGGCTAGCGGAGCGAACACCGGGGAGCTGTTTTTT,CSARDGASGANTGELFF
12,TRBV7-9,NA,NA,TRBJ2-5,TGTGCCAGCAGCTTAGCCTTGATAACCCAGTACTTC,CASSLALITQYF
15,TRBV5-1,NA,NA,TRBJ2-1,TGCGCCAGCAGCTTGGTTGCGACAACTAACAATGAGCAGTTCTTC,CASSLVATTNNEQFF
16,TRBV2,TRBD1,NA,TRBJ2-6,TGTGCCAGCGGGGGACAGGGTTACTCTGGGGCCAACGTCCTGACTTTC,CASGGQGYSGANVLTF
15,TRBV29-1,NA,NA,TRBJ2-4,TGCAGCGTTGAAGATCCCCGGACCCTCAGAAACATTCAGTACTTC,CSVEDPRTLRNIQYF
14,TRBV15,TRBD1,many,TRBJ1-1,TGTGCCACCAGCAGAGACAGGGGGCGGACTGAAGCTTTCTTT,CATSRDRGRTEAFF